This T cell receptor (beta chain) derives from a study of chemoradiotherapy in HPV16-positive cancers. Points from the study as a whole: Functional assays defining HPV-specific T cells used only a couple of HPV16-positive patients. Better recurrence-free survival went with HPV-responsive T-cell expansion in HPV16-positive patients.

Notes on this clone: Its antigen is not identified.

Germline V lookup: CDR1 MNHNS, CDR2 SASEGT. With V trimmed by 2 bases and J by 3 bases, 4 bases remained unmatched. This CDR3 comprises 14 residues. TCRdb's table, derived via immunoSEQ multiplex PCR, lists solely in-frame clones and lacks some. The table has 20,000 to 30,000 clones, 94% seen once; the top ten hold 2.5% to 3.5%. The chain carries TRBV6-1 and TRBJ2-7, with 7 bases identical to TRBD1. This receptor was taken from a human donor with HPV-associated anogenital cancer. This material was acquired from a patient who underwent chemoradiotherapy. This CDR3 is CASSERAGGYEQYF. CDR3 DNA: TGTGCCAGCAGTGAAAGGGCAGGGGGCTACGAGCAGTACTTC.